This TCR beta chain is drawn from a study of T cell responses to AZD1222 COVID-19 vaccine (TCRdb year 2021). For context, the study as a whole: A total of over 230 trial participants underwent TCR sequencing, of whom roughly 210 had received two doses of AZD1222 and about 25 had received two doses of the MenACWY control vaccine. Trial participants were enrolled by age into 18-55, 56-69 and 70-plus year subgroups, with approximately 150, 28 and 58 TCR-sequenced participants respectively.

The CDR3 regions of human TCRbeta chains were analyzed by immunosequencing. The study's own analysis went as follows. TCRs in the repertoires were compared against a reference library of SARS-CoV-2-specific TCRs that had been generated with the MIRA antigen-specificity platform. Breadth was defined as the fraction of unique TCRs that were SARS-CoV-2-associated. Depth was defined as the fraction of total T cells that were SARS-CoV-2-associated. Using the MIRA data, each spike-specific TCR was assigned both to the spike region to which the TCR was reactive and to a CD4 or CD8 class. Log10-transformed breadth and depth values were compared by one-way ANOVA with Sidak's multiple comparisons tests. The source is immuneACCESS, and TCRdb retained only in-frame sequences with V and J called. Part of the clones is not carried over; for the studies checked, unresolved V genes explain less than half of this, and the remainder is unexplained. D and trimming were read from the DNA, whereas the V and J calls and clone size are those reported in that table. This sample lists tens of thousands of clones; 70% to 90% were detected once. The biggest ten clones account for roughly 3.6% of the sample.

Taken from the germline V gene, the CDR1 and CDR2 loops are KGHSH and LQKENI. The junction shows trimming of 3 bases on V and 0 bases on J, and the gene matches do not reach 4 bases of it. The CDR3 goes from the cysteine to the phenylalanine over 16 residues. The read is trimmed to its CDR3 DNA, 48 bases read in frame from base 1. On the study overall, not on this receptor specifically: Spike-specific TCR breadth and depth rose significantly after two AZD1222 doses compared with day 0 and with MenACWY recipients. The 56-69-year group was small, and its depth increase did not reach significance, likely because of low power. Participants were mostly white British and included more females than males, and it was suggested by the authors that clonal diversity may have been underestimated. Conclusions about previously exposed vaccinees are limited because only five or six AZD1222 recipients were SARS-CoV-2 seropositive at baseline. Reportedly, almost half of the unique spike-specific TCRs recognized epitopes lying outside the regions that are mutated in the B.1.351 and B.1.1.7 variants. Because no day 14 peak-response samples were available, repertoires were characterized only after the peak T cell response. Vaccine-associated CD4 TCRs spanned the whole spike protein, with dominant responses in regions 160-218 and 743-854.

The time point label corresponds to: about 28 days (+/-7) after the second vaccine dose. AZD1222 recipients given second doses at about 4 weeks or at about 12 weeks were pooled, since spike-specific TCR depth and breadth were not found to differ between the two schedules. Vaccinee samples were obtained from the UK trials COV001 and COV002, which included a single-blind randomized controlled phase 2/3 trial of AZD1222 (ChAdOx1 nCoV-19) in healthy adults. For TCRbeta chain sequencing, PBMC samples from trial participants were taken at day 0 and at day 28 after the second dose. Concerning this clone itself: The specificity of this receptor is unknown. Base quality data are lacking; no much larger clone is found one base away.

This clonotype was sampled from an adult who received the AZD1222 COVID-19 vaccine. The specimen was peripheral blood, collected 28 days after the second AZD1222 dose. Recombination joined TRBV18 with TRBJ2-1, with 8 middle bases fitting TRBD2. The CDR3 amino acid sequence is: CASSPGSGSSYNEQFF. Here is the DNA: TGTGCCAGCTCACCGGGAAGCGGGAGCTCCTACAATGAGCAGTTCTTC. When the CDR3 is completed using the reference TRBV18 and TRBJ2-1 genes on either side, the full variable domain is NAGVMQNPRHLVRRRGQEARLRCSPMKGHSHVYWYRQLPEEGLKFMVYLQKENIIDESGMPKERFSAEFPKEGPSILRIQQVVRGDSAAYFCASSPGSGSSYNEQFFGPGTRLTVL.